What follows are 31 T cell receptor beta chains derived from one specimen sequenced in a study of breast tumors, draining lymph nodes, adjacent tissues. From the multiplex PCR reads, TCRdb called clonotypes with MiXCR, one entry per CDR3 protein. Seen here are more than 250,000 distinct CDR3 sequences, over 25% observed once, and the top ten hold about 1%. Samples came from axillary lymph nodes draining the breast cancer. The sample comprised axillary lymph node tissue. The origin of the receptors is a female donor with breast cancer. Some clones in this sample may be carry-over from other donors' samples.

This clonotype was counted ten times or more. The chain recombines TRBV15 with TRBJ2-1, with no clear D. This CDR3 spans 14 amino acids. Germline CDR1 is LNHNV and CDR2 is YYDKDF (reference sequence). V was shortened by 1 base and J by 7 bases, with 11 bases between the two germline ends. CDR3 nucleotides: TGTGCCACCAGCAGAGCCCAGTTCTGGAATGAGCAGTTCTTC. Translated: CATSRAQFWNEQFF.

This clonotype was observed once. A much larger clone lies a single base off, so this may be a read error. This chain connects TRBV7-2 to TRBJ2-1; D is perhaps TRBD1 or TRBD2 (5 bases each). Germline V gene lookup returns CDR1 SGHTA and CDR2 FQGNSA. This CDR3 is 16 amino acids long. CDR3 loop: CASSLDGGQNYNGQFF. The CDR3 DNA is TGTGCCAGCAGCTTAGATGGGGGTCAGAACTACAATGGGCAGTTCTTC.

Regarding this clonotype: The final CDR3 position lacks the conserved phenylalanine or tryptophan, pointing to a likely read error. The rearrangement links TRBV28 to TRBJ1-2; 10 nucleotides line up with TRBD1. Germline assignment: CDR1 MDHEN and CDR2 SYDVKM. The CDR3 loop spans 16 amino acids. V lost 6 bases to trimming and J lost 8 bases; unmatched junction nucleotides: 15. CDR3: CASRGTGAFFRAGYTS. CDR3 sequence (DNA): TGTGCCAGCAGGGGGACAGGGGCATTTTTCAGGGCAGGCTACACCTCC.

This clonotype was counted at least ten times. One end of the junction varies from germline; a read error may be responsible. The chain employs TRBV7-7 and TRBJ2-2; perhaps D is TRBD1 or TRBD2 (5 bases each). The CDR3 sequence is 14 residues long. Germline V gene lookup returns CDR1 SSHAT and CDR2 FNYEAQ (reference sequence). CDR3 amino acids: CASSWDPNTGELFF. CDR3 nucleotide sequence: TGTGCTAGCAGTTGGGACCCGAACACCGGGGAGCTGTTTTTT.

The V call is TRBV20-1, the J call TRBJ1-3, with D uncertain. The CDR3 length is 15 residues. V lost 0 bases and J 8 bases, leaving 17 bases between the germline ends. The germline V gene has CDR1 DFQATT and CDR2 SNEGSKA (reference sequence). CDR3 DNA: TGCAGTGCTAGAGATCTCGGCGACTATGGCTACACCATATATTTT. Translation gives CSARDLGDYGYTIYF.

The table lists this clonotype with many counts. The chain joins TRBV4-3 to TRBJ2-3; 7 bases are a match to TRBD2. In germline, CDR1 is LGHNA, CDR2 YSLEER. The CDR3 is made up of 15 amino acids. Trimming cost V 1 base and J 1 base; bases outside gene matches: 2. CDR3 nucleotide sequence: TGCGCCAGCAGCCAAGGGGGGAGGGGCACAGATACGCAGTATTTT. Encoded protein: CASSQGGRGTDTQYF.

About this clonotype: This may be a read error, as it is one base from a much larger clone. This chain joins TRBV19 and TRBJ2-7, with TRBD2 matching 8 bases. Looked up from germline, CDR1 is LNHDA and CDR2 is SQIVND (reference sequence). The CDR3 is 15 residues long. The CDR3, as DNA: TGTGCCAGTAGTATAGGTAGCGGGGTATCCTACGAGCAGTGCTTC. Translating it yields CASSIGSGVSYEQCF.

Points on this clonotype: A much larger clone sits a single nucleotide away, making a read error possible. V and J are TRBV12-3 or TRBV12-4 and TRBJ2-1, with 11 bases fitting TRBD2. The CDR3 is 14 residues long. The CDR3 nucleotides read TGTACCAGCAGTTTACTAGCGGGAGTACGCGAGCAGTTCTTC. Translating gives CTSSLLAGVREQFF.

In this sample, this clonotype turned up a few times. A read error is possible here, since a much larger clone lies one base away. The rearrangement joins TRBV7-2 to TRBJ2-1; the match to TRBD1 covers 8 bases. The germline CDR1 and CDR2 sequences are SGHTA and FQGNSA. The CDR3 runs 15 residues. The DNA for the CDR3 is TGTGCCAGCAGCCCAGACAGGGGTTCCTACAATGAGCAGCTCTTC. Translating it yields CASSPDRGSYNEQLF.

This clonotype was detected a few times. The chain joins TRBV11-2 to TRBJ1-1, with 10 bases identical to TRBD1. After removal of 5 bases from V and 5 bases from J, the junction contained 11 bases not matched to a gene. This CDR3 is 16 amino acids long. Germline V gene lookup returns CDR1 SGHAT and CDR2 FQNNGV. The CDR3 protein is CASSPTGGQFSTEAFF. CDR3 DNA: TGTGCCAGCAGCCCGACAGGGGGCCAGTTCAGTACTGAAGCTTTCTTT.

This clonotype occurred a few times. This chain links TRBV19 with TRBJ2-2; D is undetermined. Looked up from germline, CDR1 is LNHDA and CDR2 is SQIVND (reference sequence). The V and J ends lost 3 bases and 0 bases respectively, with 14 bases between them. This CDR3 has 17 amino acids. The CDR3 loop reads CASSMPLGHTNTGELFF. The CDR3 DNA reads as TGTGCCAGTAGTATGCCTTTAGGGCATACGAACACCGGGGAGCTGTTTTTT.

The chain has TRBV6-5 and TRBJ2-7, with D possibly being TRBD1 or TRBD2 (5 bases each). V was cut by 5 bases and J by 2 bases, with 10 bases left in between. The length of the CDR3 is 13 residues. Germline CDR1 is MNHEY and CDR2 is SVGAGI. The CDR3 DNA reads as TGTGCCAGCAGTCACGGGGCGGCCTACGAGCAGTACTTC. It yields the protein CASSHGAAYEQYF.

Points on this clonotype: One end of the junction fails to match germline, which may point to a read error. The rearrangement uses TRBV12-3 or TRBV12-4 and TRBJ2-5; possible D gene TRBD2, 6 bases. The CDR3 covers 13 residues. CDR3 in DNA: TGTGCCGGCAGTGACACGGGCGGGGTGACTCAGTACTTC. Translation: CAGSDTGGVTQYF.

This chain joins TRBV24-1 and TRBJ2-3; 8 bases agree with TRBD1. This CDR3 spans 15 amino acids. Germline V gene data show CDR1 as KGHDR and CDR2 as SFDVKD. The V segment lost 4 bases and the J segment 4 bases; nucleotides outside the gene matches: 6. CDR3 sequence (DNA): TGTGCCACCAGTGAGCCGACAGGGGAATCAGATACGCAGTATTTT. Its protein is CATSEPTGESDTQYF.

This clonotype was counted at least ten times. The V and J genes are TRBV5-1 and TRBJ2-1; 7 bases are shared with TRBD1. Germline V CDR1 and CDR2: SGHRS, YFSETQ. V dropped 2 bases and J dropped 8; count of bases not matched to a gene: 4. CDR3 size: 13 residues. CDR3 residues: CASSFRGFDEQFF. CDR3 DNA: TGCGCCAGCAGCTTCAGGGGGTTCGATGAGCAGTTCTTC.

The chain joins TRBV4-2 to TRBJ1-1, with TRBD1 identical over 7 bases. Germline V gene sequence: CDR1 LGHNA, CDR2 YNFKEQ. The CDR3 totals 13 residues. Germline trimming cut 6 bases from V and 1 base from J; bases unmatched to any gene: 2. The CDR3 loop reads CASSGQANTEAFF. DNA of the CDR3: TGTGCCAGCAGTGGACAGGCGAACACTGAAGCTTTCTTT.

With regard to this clonotype: This may be a read error, as it is one base from a much larger clone. The chain couples TRBV6-5 to TRBJ2-3; 8 nucleotides align to TRBD2. This CDR3 spans 16 amino acids. Looked up from germline, CDR1 is MNHEY and CDR2 is SVGAGI. CDR3 nucleotides: TGTGTCAGCAGTTACTCGGCTAGCGGGAGCACAGATACGCAGTATTTT. It translates to CVSSYSASGSTDTQYF.

This clonotype occurred many times. The gene calls are TRBV6-6 and TRBJ2-6; 7 bases are a match to TRBD1. Unmatched junction bases numbered 2, after V lost 1 base and J lost 2 bases. This CDR3 has 16 residues. Germline loops: CDR1 MNHNY, CDR2 SVGAGI (reference sequence). The CDR3 loop reads CASSYLTGTGANVLTF. DNA for the CDR3: TGTGCCAGCAGTTACTTGACAGGGACTGGGGCCAACGTCCTGACTTTC.

Note on this clonotype: A much larger clone differs by one base, so this may be a read error. The rearrangement uses TRBV7-2 and TRBJ2-2; 11 nucleotides align to TRBD2. The germline CDR1 and CDR2 sequences are SGHTA and FQGNSA. J gave up 7 bases and V 5 bases, and 6 bases lay outside the gene matches. The CDR3 runs to 15 residues. CDR3 amino acids: CASSRVAGGDGELFF. Here the CDR3 DNA reads TGTGCCAGCAGCAGAGTAGCGGGAGGGGACGGGGAGCTGTTTTTT.

The chain uses TRBV29-1 and TRBJ1-1; 8 bases align to TRBD1. The trim removed 6 bases at V and 4 bases at J, leaving 4 bases unmatched. The CDR3 sequence is 12 residues long. Per the germline V gene, CDR1 is SQVTM and CDR2 is ANQGSEA. CDR3 nucleotides: TGCAGCGTAAGGACAGGGTCCACTGAAGCTTTCTTT. The encoded protein is CSVRTGSTEAFF.

The chain couples TRBV15 to TRBJ2-1, with D possibly matching TRBD1 (5 bases). Trimming took off 11 bases at V and 6 bases at J, with 23 bases between the two ends. The germline gives CDR1 LNHNV, CDR2 YYDKDF (reference sequence). This CDR3 spans 15 amino acids. In DNA form, the CDR3 reads TGTGCCCCTCCCGAGGCAGGGATTTACCCCAATGAGCAGTTCTTC. Protein sequence: CAPPEAGIYPNEQFF.

This clonotype was counted a few times. This sequence joins TRBV2 and TRBJ2-7; TRBD2 agrees at 10 bases. CDR3 length: 14 amino acids. The germline V gene has CDR1 SNHLY and CDR2 FYNNEI. V was clipped by 5 bases and J by 3 bases; unmatched bases: 4. The CDR3 DNA reads as TGTGCCAGCAGTACCGGGACTAGCGTCTACGAGCAGTACTTC. Translated, it gives CASSTGTSVYEQYF.

This clonotype was counted only a few times. A much larger clonotype is one base distant, so this may be a read error. The chain recombines TRBV20-1 with TRBJ2-1; 8 bases match TRBD2. CDR3 length: 14 amino acids. V was clipped by 6 bases and J by 9 bases; unmatched bases: 13. Germline CDR1 is DFQATT and CDR2 is SNEGSKA (reference sequence). The CDR3 nucleotides are TGCAGTGCCAATGGAGCGGGAGCGGTAACTGAGCAGTTCTTC. Translated, it gives CSANGAGAVTEQFF.

In its sample, this clonotype was seen many times. J is TRBJ2-3 and V is TRBV4-1, with 10 bases lining up with TRBD2. The ends lost 0 bases at V and 7 bases at J; junction bases unmatched: 10. The CDR3 length is 17 residues. The V gene's germline CDR1 is MGHRA and CDR2 YSYEKL. The CDR3 here is CASSQDQEREGLNTQYF. DNA of the CDR3: TGCGCCAGCAGCCAAGATCAGGAGCGGGAGGGCCTAAATACGCAGTATTTT.

This clonotype was counted at least ten times. This chain links TRBV12-3 or TRBV12-4 with TRBJ1-4; 8 bases map to TRBD1. V dropped 6 bases and J dropped 8; count of bases not matched to a gene: 5. The CDR3 runs to 13 residues. The CDR3 region has the DNA TGTGCCAGCAGCCGTGACAGGGGAGAAAAACTGTTTTTT. It yields the protein CASSRDRGEKLFF.

This sequence joins TRBV18 and TRBJ2-1, with D hard to call. CDR3 length equals 13 residues. Germline CDR1 KGHSH, CDR2 LQKENI. V lost 5 bases and J 8 bases, leaving 13 bases between the germline ends. The CDR3 DNA reads as TGTGCCAGCTCATTCGCGTTGATTGATGAGCAGTTCTTC. Protein: CASSFALIDEQFF.

Only a few counts were recorded for this clonotype. The J gene is TRBJ2-1, the V gene TRBV28; D is unresolved. The CDR3 runs to 12 residues. V dropped 7 bases and J dropped 4 bases, with 8 bases sitting between them. Germline CDR1 is MDHEN and CDR2 is SYDVKM. CDR3 in DNA: TGTGCCAGCATCGGCGTGTACAATGAGCAGTTCTTC. Translated: CASIGVYNEQFF. The full variable domain, its missing parts supplied by reference TRBV28 and TRBJ2-1, is DVKVTQSSRYLVKRTGEKVFLECVQDMDHENMFWYRQDPGLGLRLIYFSYDVKMKEKGDIPEGYSVSREKKERFSLILESASTNQTSMYLCASIGVYNEQFFGPGTRLTVL.

Concerning this clonotype: One base away lies a much larger clone, so this may be a sequencing read error. The CDR3 sequence: CASSLGSRGSDTQHF. The CDR3 bases are TGTGCCAGCAGCTTAGGATCTCGAGGCTCAGATACGCAGCATTTT. V usage is TRBV7-2 and J usage is TRBJ2-3; D is unresolved. The DNA end lines up better with TRBJ1-5; the J call may be wrong. The CDR3 length is 15 residues. The germline CDR1 and CDR2 sequences are SGHTA and FQGNSA.

This clonotype showed up many times. The chain is built from TRBV7-9 and TRBJ2-3; D possibly corresponds to TRBD2 (6 bases). The CDR3 consists of 15 residues. The germline CDR1 and CDR2 sequences are SEHNR and FQNEAQ (reference sequence). V lost 2 bases to trimming and J lost 1 base, with 10 bases between them. The CDR3 reads CASSLPPGGTDTQYF. CDR3 sequence (DNA): TGTGCCAGCAGCTTACCCCCGGGGGGCACAGATACGCAGTATTTT. Full variable domain (rest looked up from reference TRBV7-9 and TRBJ2-3): DTGVSQNPRHKITKRGQNVTFRCDPISEHNRLYWYRQTLGQGPEFLTYFQNEAQLEKSRLLSDRFSAERPKGSFSTLEIQRTEQGDSAMYLCASSLPPGGTDTQYFGPGTRLTVL.

This clonotype was recorded many times. The rearrangement links TRBV20-1 to TRBJ2-7; 7 bases match TRBD2. Germline V gene lookup returns CDR1 DFQATT and CDR2 SNEGSKA (reference sequence). The V gene end was trimmed by 5 bases and the J gene end by 5 bases; junction bases not matched to a gene: 9. This CDR3 has 13 amino acids. The CDR3: CSASGRNRDEQYF. In DNA, the CDR3 is TGCAGTGCTTCCGGGAGGAATCGTGACGAGCAGTACTTC.

Notes on this clonotype: A read error may be the cause here, since a much bigger clone is one base away. The chain has TRBV6-5 and TRBJ2-2, with D possibly TRBD2 on 5 matching bases. V lost 2 bases to trimming and J lost 6 bases, with 7 bases between them. The germline CDR1 and CDR2 sequences are MNHEY and SVGAGI. The CDR3 is 13 amino acids. The CDR3 nucleotides are TGTGCCAGCAGTTACCCGGGGTCCGGGGAGCTGTTTTTT. Translation: CASSYPGSGELFF.